Reported below is one TCR beta chain. The data were obtained in a study of blood T cell repertoires in COVID-19. Study-wide context: COVID-19 samples from acute and convalescent phases originated in the United States, Italy and Spain. The analysed material was cDNA or gDNA that came from T cells, B-cell-depleted T cells, or PBMCs.

In the authors' methods: Amplifying reference gene primers gave estimates of nucleated cell counts. Assay: immunoSEQ multiplex PCR; the TCRdb copy retains only in-frame clones and omits some. V and J calls and clone size follow that table, whereas D and trimming were derived from the DNA. The sample lists approximately 250,000 clones, 75% to 90% occurring once. The CDR3 contains 13 residues. Trimming took 6 bases from V and 1 from J, leaving 6 bases between them. From germline, CDR1 is MNHEY and CDR2 SVGAGI. Source material: peripheral blood. The chain uses TRBV6-5 and TRBJ1-4; D remains ambiguous. The clonotype comes from a man aged 55 to 70 who had recovered from COVID-19. CDR3 loop: CASRAGTNEKLFF. DNA of the CDR3: TGTGCCAGCAGGGCGGGAACTAATGAAAAACTGTTTTTT.